This T cell receptor beta chain was recorded in a study of beta chain features in type 1 diabetes. Study results and limitations: Junctions at VDJ sites from type 1 diabetes patients had fewer insertions and more deletions.

A heparinised blood draw that averaged about 110 mL was obtained once from each donor. Each sorted fraction was over 95% pure. This clone has just one count. As yet, its antigen is unknown. The sample holds other DNA sequences that translate to the same CDR3. Investigators reverse transcribed all isolated RNA, so they sequenced expressed TCRB transcripts. Some clones are missing from TCRdb's copy, which holds only in-frame ones; the method was immunoSEQ multiplex PCR. The sample shows 350,000 to 400,000 clones, more than 13% of them seen only once. Per germline, CDR1 SGHRS and CDR2 YFSETQ. The CDR3 sequence is 13 residues long. V was shortened by 0 bases and J by 6 bases, with 10 bases between the two germline ends.

What was sequenced was naive CD4+ T cells from blood. The receptor was derived from a woman in her late teens or twenties in good health. V and J are TRBV5-1 and TRBJ2-7; tentative D call: TRBD1 (5 bases). CDR3: CASSLGQGPEQYF. The CDR3 DNA reads as TGCGCCAGCAGCTTGGGTCAGGGTCCCGAGCAGTACTTC.